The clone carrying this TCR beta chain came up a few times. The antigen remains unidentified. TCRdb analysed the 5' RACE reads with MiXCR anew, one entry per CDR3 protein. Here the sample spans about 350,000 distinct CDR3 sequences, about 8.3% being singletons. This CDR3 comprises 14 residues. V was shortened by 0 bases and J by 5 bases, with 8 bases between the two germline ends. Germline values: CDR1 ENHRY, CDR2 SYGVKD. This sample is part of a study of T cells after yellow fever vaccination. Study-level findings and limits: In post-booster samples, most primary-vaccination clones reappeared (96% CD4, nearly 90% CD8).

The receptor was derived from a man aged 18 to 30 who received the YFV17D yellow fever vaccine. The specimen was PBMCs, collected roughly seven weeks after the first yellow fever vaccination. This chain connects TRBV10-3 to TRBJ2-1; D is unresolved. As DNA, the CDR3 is TGTGCCATCAGTGAGTCGTGGCTTAACAATGAGCAGTTCTTC. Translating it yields CAISESWLNNEQFF.